This entry describes one T cell receptor beta chain. As yet, its antigen is unknown. Only in-frame clones appear in the TCRdb table, and some are missing; sequencing was by immunoSEQ multiplex PCR. This table holds about 22,000 clones, roughly 80% found once. This entry is derived from a study of cytotoxic CD8 clonotypes in ibrutinib-treated CLL. The study, taken as a whole, reports: Clonality was elevated at ibrutinib response and had returned toward baseline at progression.

The CDR3 sequence is 14 residues long. The V and J ends lost 5 bases and 4 bases respectively, with 14 bases between them. The germline gives CDR1 LNHDA, CDR2 SQIVND (reference sequence). The chain recombines TRBV19 with TRBJ1-1; D perhaps matches TRBD1 (6 bases). The TCR originated in a human donor with chronic lymphocytic leukemia. The sequences come from PBMCs, collected before ibrutinib treatment. The DNA for the CDR3 is TGTGCCAGTAGTGTCAGGGGTAGGGTCACTGAAGCTTTCTTT. This encodes CASSVRGRVTEAFF.